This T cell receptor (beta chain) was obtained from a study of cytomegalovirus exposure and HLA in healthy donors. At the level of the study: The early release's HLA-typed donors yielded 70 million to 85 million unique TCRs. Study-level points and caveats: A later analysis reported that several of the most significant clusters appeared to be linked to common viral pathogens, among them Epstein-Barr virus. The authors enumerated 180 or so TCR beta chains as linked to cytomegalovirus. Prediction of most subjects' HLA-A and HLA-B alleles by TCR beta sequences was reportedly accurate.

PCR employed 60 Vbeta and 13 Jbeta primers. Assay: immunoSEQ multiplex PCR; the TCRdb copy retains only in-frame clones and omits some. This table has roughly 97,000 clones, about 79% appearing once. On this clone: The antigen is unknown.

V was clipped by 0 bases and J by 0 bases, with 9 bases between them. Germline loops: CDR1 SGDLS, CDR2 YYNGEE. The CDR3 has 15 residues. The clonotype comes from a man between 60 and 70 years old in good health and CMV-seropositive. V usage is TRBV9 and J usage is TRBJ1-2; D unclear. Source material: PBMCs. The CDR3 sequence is CASSVGGQSNYGYTF. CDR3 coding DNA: TGTGCCAGCAGCGTAGGTGGCCAATCTAACTATGGCTACACCTTC.